A single T cell receptor (beta chain) is shown here with its context. Assay: immunoSEQ multiplex PCR; the TCRdb copy retains only in-frame clones and omits some. The table lists about 240,000 clones, 86% of them singletons. The V gene lost 4 bases and the J gene lost 5 bases, with 19 bases spanning the gap. The CDR3 runs to 16 residues. The germline gives CDR1 MGHRA, CDR2 YSYEKL. These data belong to a study of blood T cell repertoires in COVID-19. Background on the study: Acute and convalescent COVID-19 specimens originated in the United States, Italy and Spain.

The sequenced sample consisted of peripheral blood. This clonotype was sampled from a man of 80 years or more with acute or convalescent COVID-19. The chain couples TRBV4-1 to TRBJ2-3, with a possible D match to TRBD2 (6 bases). For the CDR3, the DNA is TGCGCCAGCAGCCCGACTCCCGGGAGACGAGGAGATACGCAGTATTTT. Protein sequence: CASSPTPGRRGDTQYF.